The clone carrying this T cell receptor beta chain was recorded a few times. One entry per CDR3 protein results from TCRdb running MiXCR on the 5' RACE reads. The table includes about 530,000 distinct CDR3 sequences, approximately 20% detected once. The data were taken from a study of identical twins. J gave up 2 bases and V 0 bases, and 15 bases lay outside the gene matches. Germline CDR1 reads MNHEY; CDR2 reads SVGAGI. The CDR3 covers 19 residues. Separately, the same data were catalogued under a study of yellow fever vaccine responses in identical twins. This second study notes: Twins' vaccine T cell responses reportedly seemed partly convergent and partly personalized.

The rearrangement links TRBV6-5 to TRBJ2-5; TRBD2 matches at 7 bases. The TCR was taken from a young woman in good health. Sequencing was performed on CD4+ T cells sorted from blood. DNA for the CDR3: TGTGCCAGCAGTTACTCGAGCCCCACTTATGGGGGGGGTCAAGAGACCCAGTACTTC. It yields the protein CASSYSSPTYGGGQETQYF.